This T cell receptor (beta chain) was recovered during a study of blood T cell repertoires in COVID-19. Study summary: T cells, B-cell-depleted T cells, or PBMCs supplied cDNA or gDNA.

Trimming shortened V by 5 bases and J by 5 bases, and 18 bases separated the two germline ends. The CDR3 runs to 16 residues. The germline gives CDR1 LNHDA, CDR2 SQIVND (reference sequence). TCRdb keeps only in-frame clones here, not all; method: immunoSEQ multiplex PCR. The sample carries tens of thousands of clones, 75% to 90% recorded once. The sequence was obtained from a human donor in a cohort sampled during active COVID-19. The rearrangement links TRBV19 to TRBJ1-4; the D is unclear. The sample taken for sequencing was peripheral blood. The CDR3 DNA reads as TGTGCCAGTAGTCCCAACAACGGGGAAAGGAATGAAAAACTGTTTTTT. Translated: CASSPNNGERNEKLFF.